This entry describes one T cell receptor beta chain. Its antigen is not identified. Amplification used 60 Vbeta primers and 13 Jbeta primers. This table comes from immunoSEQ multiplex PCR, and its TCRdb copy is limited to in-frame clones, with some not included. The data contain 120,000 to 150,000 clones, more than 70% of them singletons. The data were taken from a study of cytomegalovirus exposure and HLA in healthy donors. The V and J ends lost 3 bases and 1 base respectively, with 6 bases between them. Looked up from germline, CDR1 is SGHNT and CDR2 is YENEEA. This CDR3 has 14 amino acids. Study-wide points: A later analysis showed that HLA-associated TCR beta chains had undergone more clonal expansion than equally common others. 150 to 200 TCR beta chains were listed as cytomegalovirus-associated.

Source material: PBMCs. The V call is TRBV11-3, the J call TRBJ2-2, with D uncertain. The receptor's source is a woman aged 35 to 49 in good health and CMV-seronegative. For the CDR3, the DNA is TGTGCCAGCAGCTTCACGGTGAACACCGGGGAGCTGTTTTTT. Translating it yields CASSFTVNTGELFF.